This TCR beta chain was recovered during a study of T cells expressing NK-cell markers (dated by TCRdb to 2020 to 2022). About the investigation overall: TCR beta-chain repertoires were profiled in sorted CD3+CD56+NKG2C+, CD3+CD56+NKG2C- and CD3+CD56-NKG2C+ T-cell subsets from roughly eight donors. Most of the eight sequenced donors were HCMV-seropositive and one was HCMV-seronegative. The eight sequenced donors were randomly selected healthy volunteers, three men and five women. Illumina HiSeq 2000/2500, MiSeq or NextSeq was used to sequence libraries as 2 x 150 bp reads. What the authors observed across the whole study: It remained unclear whether the expanded NKG2C-expressing T cell clones were specific for HCMV antigens. In roughly 6 donors, the dominant CD3+CD56+NKG2C+ clonotypes were among the top 10 CD8+ clonotypes and accounted for about 1.0-7.5% of CD8+ T cells. Those dominant clonotypes were again the most abundant among CD3+CD56-NKG2C+ cells in a handful of donors, at roughly 25-65%.

Per the germline V gene, MGHDK is the CDR1 and SYGVNS is the CDR2. From the cysteine up to the phenylalanine, the CDR3 has a length of 11 residues. No nucleotide data were recorded. Sequencing used an Illumina HiSeq 2000. TCR beta cDNA libraries were made by 5'RACE template switching that added a universal primer site and unique molecular identifiers. Priming for cDNA synthesis came from the TCR beta constant segment, and two successive PCR amplification steps followed. The original pipeline was this. Reads were demultiplexed and grouped by UMI with MIGEC, and clonotypes were assembled and quantified with MiTCR. To exclude erroneous sequences, only TCR cDNA sequences supported by at least two reads were retained. The tcR package was used for downstream repertoire analysis, with clonotypes matched between fractions based on CDR3 nucleotide sequence plus V segment. Antigen specificity was annotated against VDJdb with VDJmatch, allowing one amino acid substitution in CDR3. TCRdb reprocessed the reads and lists each CDR3 protein sequence as a single entry, with no DNA. The V and J calls, along with clone size, are taken from TCRdb and not from the paper's own processing. This sample's records show about 6,000 distinct CDR3 sequences. The ten largest clones take up less than 65% of the sample.

A note on this clonotype: There is no known antigen for this receptor.

To determine HCMV serostatus, a commercial ELISA kit was used to detect HCMV-specific IgG in serum. Ficoll density gradient centrifugation was used to isolate peripheral blood mononuclear cells from blood. This clonotype was obtained from a man aged 18-30 years in good health. Donor details come from another sample of the same person, matched by shared clones. The sample was blood T cells: a sorted CD56 or NKG2C T cell subset, CD4+ or CD8+ T cells, or bulk PBMC T cells (not recorded which). The chain is made from TRBV25-1 and TRBJ2-3. CDR3 protein: CATIRTDTQYF.